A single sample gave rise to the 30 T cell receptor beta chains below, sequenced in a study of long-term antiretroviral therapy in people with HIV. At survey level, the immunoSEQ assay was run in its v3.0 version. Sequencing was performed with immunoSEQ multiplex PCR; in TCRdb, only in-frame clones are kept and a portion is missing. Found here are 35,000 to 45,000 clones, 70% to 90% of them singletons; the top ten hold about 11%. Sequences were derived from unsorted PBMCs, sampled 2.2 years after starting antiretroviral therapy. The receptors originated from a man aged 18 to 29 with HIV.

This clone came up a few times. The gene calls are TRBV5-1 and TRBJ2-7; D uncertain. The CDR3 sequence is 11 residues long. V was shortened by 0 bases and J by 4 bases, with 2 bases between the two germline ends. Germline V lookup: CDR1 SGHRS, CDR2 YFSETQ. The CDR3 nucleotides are TGCGCCAGCAGCTTGGGTTACGAGCAGTACTTC. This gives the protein CASSLGYEQYF.

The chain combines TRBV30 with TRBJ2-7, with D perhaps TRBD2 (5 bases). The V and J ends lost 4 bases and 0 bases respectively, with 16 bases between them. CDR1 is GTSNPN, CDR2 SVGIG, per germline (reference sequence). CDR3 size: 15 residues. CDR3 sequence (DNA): TGTGCCTGGATCCCCCCCACGGGGAGCTCCTACGAGCAGTACTTC. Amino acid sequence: CAWIPPTGSSYEQYF. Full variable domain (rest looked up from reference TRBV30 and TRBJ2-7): SQTIHQWPATLVQPVGSPLSLECTVEGTSNPNLYWYRQAAGRGLQLLFYSVGIGQISSEVPQNLSASRPQDRQFILSSKKLLLSDSGFYLCAWIPPTGSSYEQYFGPGTRLTVT.

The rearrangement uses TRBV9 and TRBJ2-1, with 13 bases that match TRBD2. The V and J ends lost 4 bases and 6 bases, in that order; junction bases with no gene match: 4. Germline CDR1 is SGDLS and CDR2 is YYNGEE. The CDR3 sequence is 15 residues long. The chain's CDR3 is CASSSRLAGGNEQFF. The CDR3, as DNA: TGTGCCAGCAGCTCCAGACTAGCGGGAGGCAATGAGCAGTTCTTC. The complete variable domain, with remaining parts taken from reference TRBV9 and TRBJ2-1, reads DSGVTQTPKHLITATGQRVTLRCSPRSGDLSVYWYQQSLDQGLQFLIQYYNGEERAKGNILERFSAQQFPDLHSELNLSSLELGDSALYFCASSSRLAGGNEQFFGPGTRLTVL.

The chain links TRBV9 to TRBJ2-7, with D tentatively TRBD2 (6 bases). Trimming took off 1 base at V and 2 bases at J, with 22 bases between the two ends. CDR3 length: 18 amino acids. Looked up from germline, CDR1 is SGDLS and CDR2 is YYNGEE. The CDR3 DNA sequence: TGTGCCAGCAGCGTAACCGCGAGCGGGTTTAAGACCGCCTACGAGCAGTACTTC. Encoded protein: CASSVTASGFKTAYEQYF.

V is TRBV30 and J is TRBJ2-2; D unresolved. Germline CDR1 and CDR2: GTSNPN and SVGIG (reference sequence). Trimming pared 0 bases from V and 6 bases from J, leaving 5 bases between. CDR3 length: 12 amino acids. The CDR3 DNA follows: TGTGCCTGGAGTGTAGGGTCCGGGGAGCTGTTTTTT. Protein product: CAWSVGSGELFF.

In DNA, the CDR3 is TGTGCCAGCTCACCACGAGGGACAGGGGGCGATGAAAAACTGTTTTTT. Protein: CASSPRGTGGDEKLFF. The chain links TRBV18 to TRBJ1-4; 12 bases are a match to TRBD1. The CDR3 spans 16 residues. After removal of 1 base from V and 6 bases from J, the junction contained 3 bases not matched to a gene. Germline V CDR1 and CDR2: KGHSH, LQKENI.

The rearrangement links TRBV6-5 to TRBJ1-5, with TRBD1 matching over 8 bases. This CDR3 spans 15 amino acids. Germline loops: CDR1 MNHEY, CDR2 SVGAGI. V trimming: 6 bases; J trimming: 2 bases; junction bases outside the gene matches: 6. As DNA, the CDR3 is TGTGCCAGCAGAGAGGACAGGGAGGGCAATCAGCCCCAGCATTTT. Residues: CASREDREGNQPQHF.

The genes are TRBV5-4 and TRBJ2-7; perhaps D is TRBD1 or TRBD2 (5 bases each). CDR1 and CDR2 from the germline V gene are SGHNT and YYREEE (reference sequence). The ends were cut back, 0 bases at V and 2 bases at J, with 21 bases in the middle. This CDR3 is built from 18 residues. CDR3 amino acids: CASSLAKGRWRATYEQYF. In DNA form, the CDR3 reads TGTGCCAGCAGCTTGGCCAAGGGACGCTGGCGGGCAACCTACGAGCAGTACTTC.

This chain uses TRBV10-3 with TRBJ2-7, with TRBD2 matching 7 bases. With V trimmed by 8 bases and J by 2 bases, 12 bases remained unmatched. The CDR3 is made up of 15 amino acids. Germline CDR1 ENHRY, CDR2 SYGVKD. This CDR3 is CAIPRSGATPYEQYF. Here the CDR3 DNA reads TGTGCCATCCCCCGAAGCGGGGCTACTCCCTACGAGCAGTACTTC.

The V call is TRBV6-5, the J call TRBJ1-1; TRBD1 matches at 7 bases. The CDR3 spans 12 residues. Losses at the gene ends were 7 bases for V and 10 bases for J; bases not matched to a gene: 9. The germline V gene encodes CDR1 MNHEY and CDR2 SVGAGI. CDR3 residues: CASTGDRVGAFF. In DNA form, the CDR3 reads TGTGCCAGCACCGGAGACAGGGTCGGAGCTTTCTTT.

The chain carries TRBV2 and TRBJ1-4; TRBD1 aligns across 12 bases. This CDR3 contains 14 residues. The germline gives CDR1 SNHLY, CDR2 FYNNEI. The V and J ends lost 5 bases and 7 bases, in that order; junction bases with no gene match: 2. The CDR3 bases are TGTGCCAGCAGTTGGGACAGGGGGCGTGAAAAACTGTTTTTT. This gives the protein CASSWDRGREKLFF. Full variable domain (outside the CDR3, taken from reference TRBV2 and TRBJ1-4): EPEVTQTPSHQVTQMGQEVILRCVPISNHLYFYWYRQILGQKVEFLVSFYNNEISEKSEIFDDQFSVERPDGSNFTLKIRSTKLEDSAMYFCASSWDRGREKLFFGSGTQLSVL.

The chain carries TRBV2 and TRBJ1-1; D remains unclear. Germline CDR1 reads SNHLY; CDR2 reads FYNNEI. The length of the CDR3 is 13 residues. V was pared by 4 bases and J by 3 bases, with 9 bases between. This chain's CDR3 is CASSVNSDTEAFF. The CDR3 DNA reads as TGTGCCAGCAGTGTAAACAGCGACACTGAAGCTTTCTTT.

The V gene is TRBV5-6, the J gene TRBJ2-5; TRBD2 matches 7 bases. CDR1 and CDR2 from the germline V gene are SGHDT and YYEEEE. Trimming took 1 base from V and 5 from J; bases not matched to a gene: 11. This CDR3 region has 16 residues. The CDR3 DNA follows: TGTGCCAGCAGCTTGAAAAGAGCGGGACCTCCGGAGACCCAGTACTTC. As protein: CASSLKRAGPPETQYF.

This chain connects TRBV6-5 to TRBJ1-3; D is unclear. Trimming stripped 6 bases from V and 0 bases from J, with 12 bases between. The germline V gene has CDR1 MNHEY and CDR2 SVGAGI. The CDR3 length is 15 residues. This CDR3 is CASSGSRGSGNTIYF. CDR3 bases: TGTGCCAGCAGCGGATCCCGGGGCTCTGGAAACACCATATATTTT.

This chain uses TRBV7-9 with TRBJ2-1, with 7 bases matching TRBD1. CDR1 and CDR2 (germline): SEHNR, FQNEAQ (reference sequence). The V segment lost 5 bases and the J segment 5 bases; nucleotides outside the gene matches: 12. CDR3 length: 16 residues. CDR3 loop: CASSPQTGIIDNEQFF. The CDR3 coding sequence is TGTGCCAGCAGCCCCCAGACAGGGATCATTGACAATGAGCAGTTCTTC.

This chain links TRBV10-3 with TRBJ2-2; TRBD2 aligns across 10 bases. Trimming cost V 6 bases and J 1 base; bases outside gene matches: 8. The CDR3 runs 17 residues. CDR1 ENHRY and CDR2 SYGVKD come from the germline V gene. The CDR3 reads CAIRGLAGALNTGELFF. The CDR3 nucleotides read TGTGCCATCAGGGGGCTAGCGGGGGCTTTGAACACCGGGGAGCTGTTTTTT.

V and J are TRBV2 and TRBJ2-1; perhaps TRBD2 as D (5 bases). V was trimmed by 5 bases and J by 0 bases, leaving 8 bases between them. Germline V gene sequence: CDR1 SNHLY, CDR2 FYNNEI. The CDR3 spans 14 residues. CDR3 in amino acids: CASSRRLSYNEQFF. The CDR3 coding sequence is TGTGCCAGCAGTAGGAGGCTCTCCTACAATGAGCAGTTCTTC.

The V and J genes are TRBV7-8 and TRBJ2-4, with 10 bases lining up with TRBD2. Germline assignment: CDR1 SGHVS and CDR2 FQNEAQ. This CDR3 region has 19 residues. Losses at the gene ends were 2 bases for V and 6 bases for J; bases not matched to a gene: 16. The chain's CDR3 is CASSLWQGARLAGGNIQYF. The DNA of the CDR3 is TGTGCCAGCAGCTTATGGCAGGGGGCTAGACTAGCGGGCGGAAACATTCAGTACTTC.

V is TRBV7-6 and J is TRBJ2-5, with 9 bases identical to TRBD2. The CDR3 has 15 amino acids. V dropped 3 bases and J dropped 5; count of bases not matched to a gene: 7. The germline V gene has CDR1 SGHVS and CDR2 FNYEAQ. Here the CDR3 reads CASSFGSGSGETQYF. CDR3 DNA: TGTGCCAGCAGCTTTGGTAGCGGGAGCGGCGAGACCCAGTACTTC.

The CDR3: CSAARSGELFF. DNA of the CDR3: TGCAGTGCTGCCCGCTCCGGGGAGCTGTTTTTT. V is TRBV20-1 and J is TRBJ2-2; no clear D gene. The CDR3 has 11 residues. Between the trimmed V and J ends, which lost 5 bases and 6 bases, there was a span of 7 bases. Looked up from germline, CDR1 is DFQATT and CDR2 is SNEGSKA (reference sequence).

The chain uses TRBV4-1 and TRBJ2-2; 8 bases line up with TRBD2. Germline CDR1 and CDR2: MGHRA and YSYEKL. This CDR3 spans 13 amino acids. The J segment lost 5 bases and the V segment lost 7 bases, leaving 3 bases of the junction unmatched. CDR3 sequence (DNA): TGCGCCAGCACCCCGGGGGGGACCGGGGAGCTGTTTTTT. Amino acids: CASTPGGTGELFF.

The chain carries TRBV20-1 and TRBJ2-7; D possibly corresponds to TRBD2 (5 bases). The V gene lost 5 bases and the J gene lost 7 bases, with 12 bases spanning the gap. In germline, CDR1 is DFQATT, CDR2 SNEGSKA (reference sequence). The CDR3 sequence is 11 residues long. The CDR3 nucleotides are TGCAGTGCTCGCGTACGGGGAGAGCAGTACTTC. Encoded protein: CSARVRGEQYF.

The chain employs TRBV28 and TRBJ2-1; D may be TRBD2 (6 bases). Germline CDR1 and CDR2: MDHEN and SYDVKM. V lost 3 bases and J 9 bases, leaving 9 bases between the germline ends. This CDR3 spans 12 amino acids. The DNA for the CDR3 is TGTGCCAGCAGTTTGGGGCGGGGTGAGCAGTTCTTC. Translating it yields CASSLGRGEQFF.

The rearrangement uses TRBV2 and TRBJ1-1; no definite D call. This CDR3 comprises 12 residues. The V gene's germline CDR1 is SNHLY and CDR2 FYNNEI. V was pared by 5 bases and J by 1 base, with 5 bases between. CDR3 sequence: CASSKENTEAFF. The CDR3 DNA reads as TGTGCCAGCAGTAAAGAGAACACTGAAGCTTTCTTT.

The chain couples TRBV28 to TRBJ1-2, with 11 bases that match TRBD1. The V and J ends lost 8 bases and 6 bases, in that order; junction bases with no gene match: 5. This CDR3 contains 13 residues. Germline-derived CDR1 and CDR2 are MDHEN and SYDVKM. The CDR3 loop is CASRTGGGHGYTF. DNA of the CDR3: TGTGCCAGCCGGACAGGGGGCGGACATGGCTACACCTTC.

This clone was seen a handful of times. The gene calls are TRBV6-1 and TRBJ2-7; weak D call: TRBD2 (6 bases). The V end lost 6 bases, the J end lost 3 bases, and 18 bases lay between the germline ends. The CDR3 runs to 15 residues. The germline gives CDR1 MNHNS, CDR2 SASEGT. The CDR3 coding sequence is TGTGCCAGCAGCCAAGGAATAGCGGTAGGCTACGAGCAGTACTTC. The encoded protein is CASSQGIAVGYEQYF.

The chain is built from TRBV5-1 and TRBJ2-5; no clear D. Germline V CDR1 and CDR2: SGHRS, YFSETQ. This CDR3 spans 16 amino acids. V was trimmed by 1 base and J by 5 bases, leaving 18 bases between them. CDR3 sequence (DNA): TGCGCCAGCAGCTTGAGGCCCACTGCCGTGACGGAGACCCAGTACTTC. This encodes CASSLRPTAVTETQYF. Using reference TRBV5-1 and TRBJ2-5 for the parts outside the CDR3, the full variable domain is KAGVTQTPRYLIKTRGQQVTLSCSPISGHRSVSWYQQTPGQGLQFLFEYFSETQRNKGNFPGRFSGRQFSNSRSEMNVSTLELGDSALYLCASSLRPTAVTETQYFGPGTRLLVL.

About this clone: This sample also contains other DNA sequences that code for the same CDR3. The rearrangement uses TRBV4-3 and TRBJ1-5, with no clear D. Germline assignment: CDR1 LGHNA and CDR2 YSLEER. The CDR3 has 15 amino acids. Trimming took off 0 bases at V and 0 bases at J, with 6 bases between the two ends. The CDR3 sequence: CASSQDRHSNQPQHF. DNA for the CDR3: TGCGCCAGCAGCCAAGATAGGCATAGCAATCAGCCCCAGCATTTT.

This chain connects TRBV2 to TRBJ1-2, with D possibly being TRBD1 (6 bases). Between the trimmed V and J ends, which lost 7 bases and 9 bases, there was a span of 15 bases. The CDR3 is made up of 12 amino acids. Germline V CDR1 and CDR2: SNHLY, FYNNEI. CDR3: CASKTTGFSYTF. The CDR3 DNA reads TGTGCCAGCAAAACAACAGGGTTTAGCTACACCTTC.

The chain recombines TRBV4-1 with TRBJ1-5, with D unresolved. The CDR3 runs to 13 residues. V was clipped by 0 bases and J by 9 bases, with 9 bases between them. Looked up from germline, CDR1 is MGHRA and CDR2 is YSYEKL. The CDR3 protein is CASSQDVGLPQHF. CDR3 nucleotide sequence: TGCGCCAGCAGCCAAGACGTTGGGCTGCCCCAGCATTTT.